The rows below give T cell receptor beta chains drawn from one sample of a study of shared clonotypes between healthy human individuals. Data came from immunoSEQ multiplex PCR; TCRdb stores just in-frame clones and leaves some out. The repertoire holds more than 1.2 million clones, less than 99% seen once, with around 0.33% in the top ten. Source material: naive CD4+ T cells sorted from blood. The receptors derive from a man under 40 in good health. Both conserved end residues are part of each CDR3. A D gene is named only where the DNA matches it firmly. A row's size may be missing; if present it is once, few, many or a size class.

CDR3 length: 14; J gene: TRBJ2-7; clone size: NA; V gene: TRBV5-1; D gene: TRBD2; CDR3 protein: CASSFAGGPYEQYF; CDR3 DNA: TGCGCCAGCAGCTTCGCGGGAGGTCCCTACGAGCAGTACTTC
CDR3 length: 14; J gene: TRBJ1-4; clone size: NA; V gene: TRBV10-1; D gene: TRBD1; CDR3 protein: CASSAGGTVGKLFF; CDR3 DNA: TGCGCCAGCAGTGCCGGGGGGACAGTGGGAAAACTGTTTTTT
CDR3 length: 16; J gene: TRBJ2-1; clone size: NA; V gene: TRBV7-8; D gene: TRBD2; CDR3 protein: CASSLGGTSRHNEQFF; CDR3 DNA: TGTGCCAGCAGCCTAGGGGGGACTAGCCGGCACAATGAGCAGTTCTTC
CDR3 length: 13; J gene: TRBJ2-7; clone size: NA; V gene: TRBV2; D gene: TRBD2; CDR3 protein: CASWTSGRAQQYF; CDR3 DNA: TGTGCCAGTTGGACTAGCGGGAGGGCCCAGCAGTACTTC
CDR3 length: 13; J gene: TRBJ2-5; clone size: NA; V gene: TRBV30; D gene: TRBD2; CDR3 protein: CAWSNGGKETQYF; CDR3 DNA: TGTGCCTGGAGTAACGGGGGGAAAGAGACCCAGTACTTC
CDR3 length: 19; J gene: TRBJ2-3; clone size: once; V gene: TRBV15; D gene: NA; CDR3 protein: CATSRDPVLRAVEADTQYF; CDR3 DNA: TGTGCCACCAGCAGAGATCCGGTGCTCCGAGCGGTCGAGGCAGATACGCAGTATTTT
CDR3 length: 17; J gene: TRBJ2-1; clone size: NA; V gene: TRBV18; D gene: TRBD2; CDR3 protein: CASSPSGLAPSWGEQFF; CDR3 DNA: TGTGCCAGCTCACCCTCCGGACTAGCCCCTAGCTGGGGTGAGCAGTTCTTC
CDR3 length: 15; J gene: TRBJ2-7; clone size: NA; V gene: TRBV6-5; D gene: NA; CDR3 protein: CASSYSPQGWAEQYF; CDR3 DNA: TGTGCCAGCAGTTACTCCCCCCAGGGTTGGGCCGAGCAGTACTTC
CDR3 length: 12; J gene: TRBJ2-7; clone size: NA; V gene: TRBV28; D gene: NA; CDR3 protein: CASSYDPHEQYF; CDR3 DNA: TGTGCCAGCAGCTACGATCCTCACGAGCAGTACTTC
CDR3 length: 13; J gene: TRBJ2-1; clone size: NA; V gene: TRBV6-5; D gene: NA; CDR3 protein: CASSMDSYNEQFF; CDR3 DNA: TGTGCCAGCAGCATGGACTCATACAATGAGCAGTTCTTC
CDR3 length: 13; J gene: TRBJ2-7; clone size: NA; V gene: TRBV7-3; D gene: NA; CDR3 protein: CASSLSGPYEQYF; CDR3 DNA: TGTGCCAGCAGCTTAAGTGGGCCCTACGAGCAGTACTTC
CDR3 length: 13; J gene: TRBJ1-1; clone size: NA; V gene: TRBV18; D gene: TRBD1; CDR3 protein: CASSPRGQLGAFF; CDR3 DNA: TGTGCCAGCTCACCTAGGGGACAGTTAGGAGCTTTCTTT
CDR3 length: 11; J gene: TRBJ2-5; clone size: few; V gene: TRBV18; D gene: NA; CDR3 protein: CASSPRETQYF; CDR3 DNA: TGTGCCAGCTCACCACGAGAGACCCAGTACTTC
CDR3 length: 13; J gene: TRBJ1-5; clone size: NA; V gene: TRBV2; D gene: NA; CDR3 protein: CASGQGLHQPQHF; CDR3 DNA: TGTGCCAGCGGGCAGGGGCTTCATCAGCCCCAGCATTTT
CDR3 length: 14; J gene: TRBJ2-7; clone size: NA; V gene: TRBV28; D gene: TRBD2; CDR3 protein: CASSLWREAYEQYF; CDR3 DNA: TGTGCCAGCAGTTTGTGGCGGGAGGCCTACGAGCAGTACTTC
CDR3 length: 12; J gene: TRBJ2-7; clone size: NA; V gene: TRBV2; D gene: TRBD1; CDR3 protein: CASRDRGREQYF; CDR3 DNA: TGTGCCAGCAGGGACAGGGGTCGGGAGCAGTACTTC
CDR3 length: 13; J gene: TRBJ1-4; clone size: NA; V gene: TRBV5-1; D gene: NA; CDR3 protein: CASSPGEREKLFF; CDR3 DNA: TGCGCCAGCAGCCCGGGGGAACGGGAAAAACTGTTTTTT
CDR3 length: 15; J gene: TRBJ2-1; clone size: NA; V gene: TRBV5-4; D gene: NA; CDR3 protein: CASSRGLASYNEQFF; CDR3 DNA: TGTGCCAGCAGCCGGGGACTGGCTTCCTACAATGAGCAGTTCTTC
CDR3 length: 11; J gene: TRBJ1-1; clone size: NA; V gene: TRBV29-1; D gene: NA; CDR3 protein: CSVEDTTEAFF; CDR3 DNA: TGCAGCGTTGAAGACACCACTGAAGCTTTCTTT
CDR3 length: 13; J gene: TRBJ2-5; clone size: NA; V gene: TRBV4-3; D gene: NA; CDR3 protein: CASSQDTWETQYF; CDR3 DNA: TGCGCCAGCAGCCAAGATACTTGGGAGACCCAGTACTTC
CDR3 length: 14; J gene: TRBJ1-1; clone size: NA; V gene: TRBV2; D gene: NA; CDR3 protein: CASSEFGMNTEAFF; CDR3 DNA: TGTGCCAGCAGTGAATTCGGCATGAACACTGAAGCTTTCTTT
CDR3 length: 14; J gene: TRBJ2-3; clone size: NA; V gene: TRBV18; D gene: TRBD1; CDR3 protein: CASSPDWQGTEEYF; CDR3 DNA: TGTGCCAGCTCACCAGATTGGCAGGGGACAGAGGAGTATTTT
CDR3 length: 16; J gene: TRBJ1-5; clone size: NA; V gene: TRBV6-1; D gene: NA; CDR3 protein: CASSEAGGGGDQPQHF; CDR3 DNA: TGTGCCAGCAGTGAAGCTGGTGGAGGGGGGGATCAGCCCCAGCATTTT
CDR3 length: 13; J gene: TRBJ2-1; clone size: NA; V gene: TRBV5-4; D gene: NA; CDR3 protein: CASSSALPNEQFF; CDR3 DNA: TGTGCCAGCAGCTCAGCCCTTCCCAATGAGCAGTTCTTC
CDR3 length: 18; J gene: TRBJ1-5; clone size: NA; V gene: TRBV18; D gene: NA; CDR3 protein: CASSPIRQNGQGNQPQHF; CDR3 DNA: TGTGCCAGCTCACCGATTCGCCAGAACGGGCAGGGCAATCAGCCCCAGCATTTT